The 26 T cell receptor beta chains reported below all come from one sample, sequenced in a study of blood T cell repertoires in COVID-19. Some clones are missing from TCRdb's copy, which holds only in-frame ones; the method was immunoSEQ multiplex PCR. The sample shows about 70,000 clones, around 86% of them seen only once. Sequences were obtained from peripheral blood. Receptors were obtained from a woman under 30 with acute or convalescent COVID-19.

The rearrangement uses TRBV6-1 and TRBJ2-1; 15 bases align to TRBD2. The CDR3 spans 24 residues. CDR1 is MNHNS and CDR2 is SASEGT in the germline V gene. Germline trimming cut 1 base from V and 8 bases from J; bases unmatched to any gene: 27. The chain's CDR3 is CASSEERLAGFGTSGRSGADEQFF. Here the CDR3 DNA reads TGTGCCAGCAGTGAAGAGCGGCTTGCTGGGTTTGGGACTAGCGGGAGGAGTGGGGCAGATGAGCAGTTCTTC.

V is TRBV30 and J is TRBJ2-1; 7 nucleotides agree with TRBD1. V gave up 5 bases and J gave up 6 bases; unmatched junction bases: 7. This CDR3 comprises 13 residues. Germline lookup yields CDR1 GTSNPN and CDR2 SVGIG (reference sequence). The CDR3, as DNA: TGTGCCTGGGAACCGGGACAGCGCAATGAGCAGTTCTTC. This encodes CAWEPGQRNEQFF.

The genes are TRBV5-5 and TRBJ2-1; D unclear. CDR1 and CDR2 (germline): SGHKS, YYEKEE (reference sequence). The CDR3 has 15 residues. Trimming left V 0 bases short and J 1 base short, with 8 bases between. The CDR3 DNA sequence: TGTGCCAGCAGCTTGGGAGGCCCTTCCTACAATGAGCAGTTCTTC. The encoded protein is CASSLGGPSYNEQFF.

The V gene is TRBV16, the J gene TRBJ1-2; no clear D. V shed 0 bases and J shed 6 bases, with 8 bases lying between them. This CDR3 contains 13 residues. CDR1 KGHSY and CDR2 FQNENV come from the germline V gene. The CDR3 DNA sequence: TGTGCCAGCAGCCAATCAGGTCAGGATGGCTACACCTTC. Protein sequence: CASSQSGQDGYTF.

The V call is TRBV7-6, the J call TRBJ1-3; D uncertain. Germline assignment: CDR1 SGHVS and CDR2 FNYEAQ. CDR3 size: 16 residues. V lost 1 base and J lost 0, with 10 bases in between. CDR3 region: CASSLGRQASGNTIYF. DNA for the CDR3: TGTGCCAGCAGCTTAGGCCGGCAGGCCTCTGGAAACACCATATATTTT.

The rearrangement links TRBV11-1 to TRBJ2-1, with 8 positions matching TRBD1. Unmatched junction bases numbered 5, after V lost 5 bases and J lost 2 bases. CDR1 and CDR2 (germline): SGHAT, FQDESV (reference sequence). The CDR3 is 15 residues long. The CDR3 is CASSHNRGAYNEQFF. The DNA for the CDR3 is TGTGCCAGCAGCCACAACAGGGGGGCCTACAATGAGCAGTTCTTC.

The chain employs TRBV18 and TRBJ2-7, with 9 bases matching TRBD2. This CDR3 spans 17 amino acids. With 3 bases clipped from V and 2 bases from J, the junction kept 11 bases outside the gene matches. Germline-derived CDR1 and CDR2 are KGHSH and LQKENI. CDR3 residues: CASSPPNSGSSAYEQYF. DNA for the CDR3: TGTGCCAGCTCACCTCCTAATAGCGGGAGTTCTGCCTACGAGCAGTACTTC.

This chain connects TRBV5-1 to TRBJ1-2; the match to TRBD1 covers 9 bases. The V gene's germline CDR1 is SGHRS and CDR2 YFSETQ. The CDR3 has 15 amino acids. V lost 4 bases to trimming and J lost 6 bases; unmatched junction nucleotides: 10. In DNA form, the CDR3 reads TGCGCCAGCAGCCCCCAGGGACAGGGCGGAAATGGCTACACCTTC. Amino acids: CASSPQGQGGNGYTF.

With respect to this clone: At one end the junction does not follow the germline gene, possibly because of a read error. This rearrangement joins TRBV11-2 to TRBJ1-1; 7 bases align to TRBD1. Germline values: CDR1 SGHAT, CDR2 FQNNGV. CDR3 size: 15 residues. The CDR3 DNA reads as TGTGCCAGCAGCTTAGATGCACCGAGGGGGCATCAGCGGATCTTT. Its protein product is CASSLDAPRGHQRIF.

This clone has more than one count but fewer than ten. The CDR3 bases are TGTGCCAGCAGTTACTCGATGGGGGGGTATCAGCCCCAGCATTTT. It specifies CASSYSMGGYQPQHF. The J gene is TRBJ1-5, the V gene TRBV6-2 or TRBV6-3; tentatively, D is TRBD1 (5 bases). Trimming took off 0 bases at V and 5 bases at J, with 11 bases between the two ends. The CDR3 is made up of 15 amino acids. CDR1 MNHEY and CDR2 SVGEGT come from the germline V gene.

The CDR3 reads CASSESQEDGYTF. CDR3 DNA sequence: TGTGCCAGCAGTGAATCCCAGGAGGATGGCTACACCTTC. The chain couples TRBV2 to TRBJ1-2; the D is unclear. CDR3 length: 13 residues. Germline V gives CDR1 SNHLY, CDR2 FYNNEI. The V end lost 2 bases, the J end lost 6 bases, and 10 bases lay between the germline ends.

This clone showed up just once. This chain's CDR3 is CASSVRDSKGDEQFF. The CDR3 region has the DNA TGTGCCAGCAGCGTCCGGGACTCAAAGGGCGATGAGCAGTTCTTC. The V and J genes are TRBV13 and TRBJ2-1; TRBD2 might be the D (6 bases). Trimming stripped 5 bases from V and 8 bases from J, with 19 bases between. Germline V CDR1 and CDR2: PRHDT, FYEKMQ (reference sequence). The CDR3 is 15 amino acids. Variable domain in full (rest from reference TRBV13 and TRBJ2-1): AAGVIQSPRHLIKEKRETATLKCYPIPRHDTVYWYQQGPGQDPQFLISFYEKMQSDKGSIPDRFSAQQFSDYHSELNMSSLELGDSALYFCASSVRDSKGDEQFFGPGTRLTVL.

CDR3 in DNA: TGCAGTGCCCCTCGGGGTCATGAGCAGTTCTTC. This sequence encodes CSAPRGHEQFF. The chain combines TRBV20-1 with TRBJ2-1, with D possibly TRBD2 on 5 matching bases. This CDR3 comprises 11 residues. Germline V gives CDR1 DFQATT, CDR2 SNEGSKA (reference sequence). V was cut by 6 bases and J by 8 bases, with 11 bases left in between.

This chain joins TRBV7-2 and TRBJ2-2; TRBD1 matches 8 bases. The germline V gene encodes CDR1 SGHTA and CDR2 FQGNSA. The J segment lost 8 bases and the V segment lost 5 bases, leaving 4 bases of the junction unmatched. This CDR3 comprises 13 residues. The CDR3 DNA sequence: TGTGCCAGCAGCCGAGACAGGGGTGGGGAGCTGTTTTTT. It is translated as CASSRDRGGELFF.

The chain recombines TRBV28 with TRBJ1-1; D may be TRBD1 (6 bases). CDR1 and CDR2 from the germline V gene are MDHEN and SYDVKM. There are 16 residues in the CDR3. Trimming removed 7 bases from V and 0 bases from J, with 18 bases in between. In nucleotides, the CDR3 is TGTGCCAGCACCTCACGGGACAATGGAATGAACACTGAAGCTTTCTTT. It yields the protein CASTSRDNGMNTEAFF.

The chain has TRBV7-2 and TRBJ2-5, with 16 bases identical to TRBD2. V was pared by 5 bases and J by 5 bases, with 11 bases of the junction left unmatched. This CDR3 is 18 amino acids long. CDR1 and CDR2 from the germline V gene are SGHTA and FQGNSA. This CDR3 is CASSRGTSGGAKFETQYF. Written as DNA, the CDR3 is TGTGCCAGCAGCAGAGGGACTAGCGGGGGGGCGAAGTTTGAGACCCAGTACTTC.

The gene calls are TRBV4-2 and TRBJ2-1, with 7 nucleotides matching TRBD1. This CDR3 has 16 amino acids. Looked up from germline, CDR1 is LGHNA and CDR2 is YNFKEQ. V lost 4 bases to trimming and J lost 4 bases; unmatched junction nucleotides: 10. This chain's CDR3 is CASSLRTTGHYNEQFF. Written as DNA, the CDR3 is TGTGCCAGCAGCCTCCGAACGACAGGGCATTACAATGAGCAGTTCTTC.

The chain combines TRBV9 with TRBJ1-2, with unresolved D. The CDR3 has 14 amino acids. Deletions cut 4 bases from V and 1 base from J, with 11 bases between. Germline V gene sequence: CDR1 SGDLS, CDR2 YYNGEE. The CDR3 here is CASSPRGINYGYTF. The CDR3 nucleotides are TGTGCCAGCAGCCCTCGGGGAATTAACTATGGCTACACCTTC.

The chain has TRBV19 and TRBJ1-1, with D unclear. Between the trimmed V and J ends, which lost 4 bases and 1 base, there was a span of 13 bases. CDR1 is LNHDA, CDR2 SQIVND, per germline (reference sequence). The CDR3 runs to 15 residues. CDR3 region: CASSTHSNSNTEAFF. In nucleotides, the CDR3 is TGTGCCAGTAGTACCCACAGTAATTCGAACACTGAAGCTTTCTTT.

The J gene is TRBJ2-1, the V gene TRBV19; a weak D match, TRBD2 (6 bases). The CDR3 extends over 16 amino acids. Trimming took off 4 bases at V and 0 bases at J, with 13 bases between the two ends. Germline V CDR1 and CDR2: LNHDA, SQIVND (reference sequence). In nucleotides, the CDR3 is TGTGCCAGTAGTACGTCGGGACTCAGCTCCTACAATGAGCAGTTCTTC. Protein sequence: CASSTSGLSSYNEQFF.

V usage is TRBV7-9 and J usage is TRBJ2-5; possibly TRBD1 for D (5 bases). The CDR3 has 13 amino acids. Germline lookup yields CDR1 SEHNR and CDR2 FQNEAQ (reference sequence). V shed 9 bases and J shed 5 bases, with 16 bases lying between them. CDR3: CASAAGMRETQYF. In nucleotides, the CDR3 is TGTGCCAGTGCGGCAGGGATGAGGGAGACCCAGTACTTC.

V is TRBV4-1 and J is TRBJ1-6, with 8 bases identical to TRBD1. The CDR3 has 17 amino acids. V dropped 4 bases and J dropped 2; count of bases not matched to a gene: 7. CDR1 is MGHRA and CDR2 is YSYEKL in the germline V gene. The CDR3 loop reads CASSPNPTGAYNSPLHF. CDR3 DNA sequence: TGCGCCAGCAGCCCTAATCCGACAGGGGCCTATAATTCACCCCTCCACTTT.

The chain combines TRBV27 with TRBJ1-5; D is possibly TRBD1 (5 bases). CDR1 and CDR2 (germline): MNHEY, SMNVEV (reference sequence). The CDR3 consists of 18 residues. V lost 1 base and J lost 0, with 16 bases in between. CDR3 sequence (DNA): TGTGCCAGCAGTTTATACGGCGACAGCTCACTTAGCAATCAGCCCCAGCATTTT. It codes for CASSLYGDSSLSNQPQHF.

The chain carries TRBV4-1 and TRBJ1-6; 7 bases are a match to TRBD1. V lost 4 bases to trimming and J lost 5 bases; unmatched junction nucleotides: 8. The CDR3 covers 16 residues. CDR1 is MGHRA, CDR2 YSYEKL, per germline. DNA for the CDR3: TGCGCCAGCAGCCCGACCGGAGGGACAGATAATTCACCCCTCCACTTT. It yields the protein CASSPTGGTDNSPLHF.

The chain is built from TRBV6-5 and TRBJ2-3; the match to TRBD1 covers 10 bases. The CDR3 consists of 15 residues. Germline values: CDR1 MNHEY, CDR2 SVGAGI. J lost 5 bases, V lost 2 bases, and 4 bases had no gene match. The CDR3 DNA follows: TGTGCCAGCAGTTACGGGACAGGGGTGGTAGATACGCAGTATTTT. It codes for CASSYGTGVVDTQYF.

This clone occurred many times. The chain joins TRBV7-9 to TRBJ1-1, with TRBD1 matching 10 bases. Losses at the gene ends were 4 bases for V and 3 bases for J; bases not matched to a gene: 8. From germline, CDR1 is SEHNR and CDR2 FQNEAQ (reference sequence). The length of the CDR3 is 16 residues. The CDR3 reads CASSSGTGVTDTEAFF. The CDR3 DNA sequence: TGTGCCAGCAGCTCCGGGACAGGGGTGACGGACACTGAAGCTTTCTTT.